This T cell receptor beta chain was recorded in a study of T-cell reconstitution after alpha-beta-depleted transplantation in children. The CDR3 is 16 residues long. In germline, CDR1 is DFQATT, CDR2 SNEGSKA (reference sequence). With 5 bases clipped from V and 0 bases from J, the junction kept 4 bases outside the gene matches. This clonotype was recorded many times. Library preparation (for TCRbeta) was performed with unique molecular identifiers. From the PCR reads, TCRdb called clonotypes with MiXCR, one entry per CDR3 protein. The data show about 230,000 distinct CDR3 sequences, with more than 10% seen just once and 2.6% held by the top ten.

This clonotype originated in a human donor who donated a stem cell graft to a child with acute lymphoblastic leukemia. V gene TRBV20-1 combines with J gene TRBJ1-6; 10 bases are shared with TRBD1. Here the sequenced sample was PBMCs from the stem cell graft donor, taken from the stem cell graft. The CDR3 coding sequence is TGCAGTGCTCTCAGGACAGGGGGCTCCTATAATTCACCCCTCCACTTT. It translates to CSALRTGGSYNSPLHF.